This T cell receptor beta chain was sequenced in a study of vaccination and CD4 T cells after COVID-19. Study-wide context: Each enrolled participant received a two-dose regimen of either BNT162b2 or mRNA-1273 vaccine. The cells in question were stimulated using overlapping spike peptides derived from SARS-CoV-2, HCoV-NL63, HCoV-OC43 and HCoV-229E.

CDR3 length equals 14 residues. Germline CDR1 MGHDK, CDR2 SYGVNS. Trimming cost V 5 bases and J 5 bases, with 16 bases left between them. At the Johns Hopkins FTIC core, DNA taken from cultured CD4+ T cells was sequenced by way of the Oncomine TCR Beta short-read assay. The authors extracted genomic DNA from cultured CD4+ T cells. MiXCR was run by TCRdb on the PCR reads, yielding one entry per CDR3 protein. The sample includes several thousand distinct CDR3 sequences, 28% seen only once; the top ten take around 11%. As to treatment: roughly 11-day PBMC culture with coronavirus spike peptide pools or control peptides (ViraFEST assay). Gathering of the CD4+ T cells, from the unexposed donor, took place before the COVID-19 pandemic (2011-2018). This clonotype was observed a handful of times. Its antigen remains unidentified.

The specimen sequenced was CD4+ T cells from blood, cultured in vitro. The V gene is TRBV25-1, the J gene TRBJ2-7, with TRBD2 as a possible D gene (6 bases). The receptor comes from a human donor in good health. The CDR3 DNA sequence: TGTGCCAGCAGTCGATACGGGAGAAGCGACGAGCAGTACTTC. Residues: CASSRYGRSDEQYF.